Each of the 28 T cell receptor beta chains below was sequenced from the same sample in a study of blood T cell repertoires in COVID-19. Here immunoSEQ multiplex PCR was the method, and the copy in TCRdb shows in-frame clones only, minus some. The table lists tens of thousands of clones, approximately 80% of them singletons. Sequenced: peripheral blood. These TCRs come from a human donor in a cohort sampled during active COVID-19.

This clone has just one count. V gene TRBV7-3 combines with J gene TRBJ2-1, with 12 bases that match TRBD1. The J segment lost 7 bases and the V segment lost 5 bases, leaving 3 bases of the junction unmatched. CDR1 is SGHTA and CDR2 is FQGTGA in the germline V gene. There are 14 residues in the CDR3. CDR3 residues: CASSPGQGANEQFF. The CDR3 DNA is TGTGCCAGCAGCCCGGGACAGGGGGCGAATGAGCAGTTCTTC. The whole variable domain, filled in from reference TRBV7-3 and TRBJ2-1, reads GAGVSQTPSNKVTEKGKYVELRCDPISGHTALYWYRQSLGQGPEFLIYFQGTGAADDSGLPNDRFFAVRPEGSVSTLKIQRTERGDSAVYLCASSPGQGANEQFFGPGTRLTVL.

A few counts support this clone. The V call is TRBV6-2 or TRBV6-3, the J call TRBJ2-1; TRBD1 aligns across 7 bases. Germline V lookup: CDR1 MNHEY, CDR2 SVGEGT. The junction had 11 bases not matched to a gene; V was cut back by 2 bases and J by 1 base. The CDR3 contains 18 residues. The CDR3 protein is CASSYVLGQGVSYNEQFF. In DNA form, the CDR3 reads TGTGCCAGCAGTTACGTTTTGGGGCAGGGGGTTTCCTACAATGAGCAGTTCTTC.

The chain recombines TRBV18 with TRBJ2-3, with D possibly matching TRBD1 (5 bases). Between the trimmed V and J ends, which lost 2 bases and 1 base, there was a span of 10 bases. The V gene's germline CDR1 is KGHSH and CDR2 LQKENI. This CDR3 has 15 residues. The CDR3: CASSPGAGGTDTQYF. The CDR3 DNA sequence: TGTGCCAGCTCACCAGGGGCAGGAGGCACAGATACGCAGTATTTT.

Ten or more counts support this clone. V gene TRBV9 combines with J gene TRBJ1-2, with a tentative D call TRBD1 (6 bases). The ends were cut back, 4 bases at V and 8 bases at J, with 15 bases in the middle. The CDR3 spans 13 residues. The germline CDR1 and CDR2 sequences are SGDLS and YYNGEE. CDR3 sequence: CASSFLPGEGYTF. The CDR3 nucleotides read TGTGCCAGCAGCTTCCTCCCAGGGGAAGGCTACACCTTC.

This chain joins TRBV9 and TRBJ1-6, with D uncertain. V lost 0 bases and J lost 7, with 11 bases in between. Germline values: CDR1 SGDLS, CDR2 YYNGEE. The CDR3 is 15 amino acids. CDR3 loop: CASSVGPGRNSPLHF. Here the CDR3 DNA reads TGTGCCAGCAGCGTAGGTCCGGGAAGAAATTCACCCCTCCACTTT.

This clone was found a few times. CDR3 nucleotide sequence: TGTGCCTGGAGTTCGACACCTGGAAACACCATATATTTT. Its translation: CAWSSTPGNTIYF. The chain couples TRBV30 to TRBJ1-3; D is unclear. The CDR3 runs to 13 residues. The germline V gene encodes CDR1 GTSNPN and CDR2 SVGIG (reference sequence). Trimming stripped 2 bases from V and 2 bases from J, with 7 bases between.

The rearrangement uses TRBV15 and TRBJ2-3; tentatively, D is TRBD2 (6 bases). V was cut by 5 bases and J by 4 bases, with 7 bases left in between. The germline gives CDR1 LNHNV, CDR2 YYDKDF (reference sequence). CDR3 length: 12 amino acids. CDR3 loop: CATSGGADTQYF. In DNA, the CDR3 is TGTGCCACCAGCGGCGGGGCAGATACGCAGTATTTT. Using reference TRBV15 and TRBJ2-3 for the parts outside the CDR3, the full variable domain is DAMVIQNPRYQVTQFGKPVTLSCSQTLNHNVMYWYQQKSSQAPKLLFHYYDKDFNNEADTPDNFQSRRPNTSFCFLDIRSPGLGDTAMYLCATSGGADTQYFGPGTRLTVL.

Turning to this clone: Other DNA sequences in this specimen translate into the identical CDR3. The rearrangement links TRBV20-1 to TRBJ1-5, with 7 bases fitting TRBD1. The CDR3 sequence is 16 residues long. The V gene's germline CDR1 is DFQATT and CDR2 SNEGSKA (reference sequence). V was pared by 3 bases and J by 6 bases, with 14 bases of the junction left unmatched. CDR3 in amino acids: CSASSGGGQGGQPQHF. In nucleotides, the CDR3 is TGCAGTGCTAGTTCCGGCGGGGGGCAGGGGGGTCAGCCCCAGCATTTT.

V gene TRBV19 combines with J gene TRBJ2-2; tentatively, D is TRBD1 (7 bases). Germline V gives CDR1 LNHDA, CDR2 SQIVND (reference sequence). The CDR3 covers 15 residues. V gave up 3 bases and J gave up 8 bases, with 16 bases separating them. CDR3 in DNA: TGTGCCAGTAGTATGGGAGGACAGGCCCGGGGGGAGCTGTTTTTT. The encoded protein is CASSMGGQARGELFF.

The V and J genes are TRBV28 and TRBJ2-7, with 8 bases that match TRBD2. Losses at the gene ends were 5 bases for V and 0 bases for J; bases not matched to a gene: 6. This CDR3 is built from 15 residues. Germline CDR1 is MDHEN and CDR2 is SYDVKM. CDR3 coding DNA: TGTGCCAGCAGTGCGGGGGGCGGGGGCTCCTACGAGCAGTACTTC. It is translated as CASSAGGGGSYEQYF.

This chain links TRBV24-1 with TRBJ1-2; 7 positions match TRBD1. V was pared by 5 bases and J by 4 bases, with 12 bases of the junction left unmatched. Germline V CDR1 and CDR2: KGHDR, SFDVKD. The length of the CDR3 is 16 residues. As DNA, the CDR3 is TGTGCCACCAGTGGGCCGAGCACAGGGGACATCTATGGCTACACCTTC. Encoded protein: CATSGPSTGDIYGYTF.

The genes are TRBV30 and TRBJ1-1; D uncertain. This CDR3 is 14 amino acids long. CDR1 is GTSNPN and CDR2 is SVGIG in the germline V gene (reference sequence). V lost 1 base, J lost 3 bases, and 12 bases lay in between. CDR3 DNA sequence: TGTGCCTGGAGTGCCGGCAGGTTCTACACTGAAGCTTTCTTT. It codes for CAWSAGRFYTEAFF.

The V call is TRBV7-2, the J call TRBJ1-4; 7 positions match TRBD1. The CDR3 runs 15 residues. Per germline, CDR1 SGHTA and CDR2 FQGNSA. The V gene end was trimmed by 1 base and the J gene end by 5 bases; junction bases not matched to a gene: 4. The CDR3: CASSLGGTENEKLFF. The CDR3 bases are TGTGCCAGCAGCTTAGGGGGGACAGAAAATGAAAAACTGTTTTTT.

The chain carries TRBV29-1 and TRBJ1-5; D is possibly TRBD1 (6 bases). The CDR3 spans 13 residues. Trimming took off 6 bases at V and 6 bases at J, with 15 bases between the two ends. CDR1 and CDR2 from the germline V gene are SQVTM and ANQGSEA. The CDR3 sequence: CSVAQGRGQPQHF. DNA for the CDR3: TGCAGCGTGGCTCAGGGCAGGGGTCAGCCCCAGCATTTT.

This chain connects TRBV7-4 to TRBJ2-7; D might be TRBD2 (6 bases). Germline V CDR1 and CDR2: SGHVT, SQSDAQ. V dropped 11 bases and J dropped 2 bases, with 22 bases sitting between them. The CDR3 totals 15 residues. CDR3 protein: CAPNWRGNYTYEQYF. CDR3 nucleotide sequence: TGTGCCCCGAATTGGCGGGGAAATTATACCTACGAGCAGTACTTC.

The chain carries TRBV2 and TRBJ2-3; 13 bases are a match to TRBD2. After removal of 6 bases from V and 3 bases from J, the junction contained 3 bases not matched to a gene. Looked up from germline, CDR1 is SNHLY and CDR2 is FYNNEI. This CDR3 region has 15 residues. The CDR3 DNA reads TGTGCCAGCAGATGGACTAGCGGGGGTACAGATACGCAGTATTTT. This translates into CASRWTSGGTDTQYF.

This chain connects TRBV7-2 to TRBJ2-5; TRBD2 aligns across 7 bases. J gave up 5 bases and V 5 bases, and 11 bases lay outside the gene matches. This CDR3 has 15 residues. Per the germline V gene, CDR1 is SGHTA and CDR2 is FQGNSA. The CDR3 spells CASSPSGLVGETQYF. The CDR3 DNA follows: TGTGCCAGCAGCCCATCAGGACTAGTTGGGGAGACCCAGTACTTC.

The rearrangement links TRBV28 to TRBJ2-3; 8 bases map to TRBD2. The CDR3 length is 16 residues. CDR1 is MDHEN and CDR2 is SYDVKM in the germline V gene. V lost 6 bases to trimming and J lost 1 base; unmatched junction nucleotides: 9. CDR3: CASSRLPGGRTDTQYF. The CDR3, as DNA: TGTGCCAGCAGCCGCCTTCCGGGGGGGCGCACAGATACGCAGTATTTT.

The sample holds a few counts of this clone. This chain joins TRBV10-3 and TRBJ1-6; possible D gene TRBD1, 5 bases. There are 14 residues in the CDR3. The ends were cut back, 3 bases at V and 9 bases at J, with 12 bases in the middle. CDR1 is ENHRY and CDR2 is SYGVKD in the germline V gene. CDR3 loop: CAISEVGGGSPLHF. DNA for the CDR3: TGTGCCATCAGTGAAGTGGGGGGAGGTTCACCCCTCCACTTT.

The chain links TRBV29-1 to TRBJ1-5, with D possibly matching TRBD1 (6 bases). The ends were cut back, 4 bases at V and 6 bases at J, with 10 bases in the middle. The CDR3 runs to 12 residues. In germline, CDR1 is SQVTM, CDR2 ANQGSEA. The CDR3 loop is CSVVIGGQPQHF. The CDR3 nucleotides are TGCAGCGTTGTAATAGGGGGTCAGCCCCAGCATTTT.

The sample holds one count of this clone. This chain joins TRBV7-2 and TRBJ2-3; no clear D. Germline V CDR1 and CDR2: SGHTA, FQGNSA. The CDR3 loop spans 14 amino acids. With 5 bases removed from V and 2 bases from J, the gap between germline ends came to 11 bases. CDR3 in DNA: TGTGCCAGCAGCCCGCCGAGCCTCACAGATACGCAGTATTTT. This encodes CASSPPSLTDTQYF.

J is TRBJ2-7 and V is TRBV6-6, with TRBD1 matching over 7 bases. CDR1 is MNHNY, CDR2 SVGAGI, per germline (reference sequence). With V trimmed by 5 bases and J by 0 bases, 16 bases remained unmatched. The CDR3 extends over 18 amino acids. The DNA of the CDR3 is TGTGCCAGCAGTCCCTCCGGGACAGCTCTTTTAACCTCCTACGAGCAGTACTTC. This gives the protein CASSPSGTALLTSYEQYF.

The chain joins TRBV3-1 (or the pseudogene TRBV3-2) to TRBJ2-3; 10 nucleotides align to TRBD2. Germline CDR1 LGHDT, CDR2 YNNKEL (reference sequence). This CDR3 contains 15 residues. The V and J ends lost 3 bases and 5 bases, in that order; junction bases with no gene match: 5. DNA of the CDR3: TGTGCCAGCAGCCATGGTAGCGGGGGGAAAGATACGCAGTATTTT. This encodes CASSHGSGGKDTQYF.

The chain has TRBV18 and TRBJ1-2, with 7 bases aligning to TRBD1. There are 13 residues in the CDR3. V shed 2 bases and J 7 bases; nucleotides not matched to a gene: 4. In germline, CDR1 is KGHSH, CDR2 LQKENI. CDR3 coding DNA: TGTGCCAGCTCACCAAGGGGGCTCGGTGGCTACACCTTC. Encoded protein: CASSPRGLGGYTF.

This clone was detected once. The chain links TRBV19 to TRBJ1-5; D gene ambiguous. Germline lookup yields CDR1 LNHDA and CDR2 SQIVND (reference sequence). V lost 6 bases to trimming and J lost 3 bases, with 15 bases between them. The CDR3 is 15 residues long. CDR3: CASSPGGFYNQPQHF. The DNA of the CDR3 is TGTGCCAGTAGCCCCGGCGGGTTCTACAATCAGCCCCAGCATTTT.

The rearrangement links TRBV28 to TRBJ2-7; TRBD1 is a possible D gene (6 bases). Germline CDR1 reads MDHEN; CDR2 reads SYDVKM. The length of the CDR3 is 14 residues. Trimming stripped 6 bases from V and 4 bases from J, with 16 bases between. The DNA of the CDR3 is TGTGCCAGCAGACCGCAGGGGCTTTCATACGAGCAGTACTTC. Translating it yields CASRPQGLSYEQYF.

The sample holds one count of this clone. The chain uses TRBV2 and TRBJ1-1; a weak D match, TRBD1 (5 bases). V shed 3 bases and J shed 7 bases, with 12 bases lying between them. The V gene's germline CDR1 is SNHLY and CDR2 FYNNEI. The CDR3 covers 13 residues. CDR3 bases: TGTGCCAGCAGTGAGTCCCCGGGACTTGAAGCTTTCTTT. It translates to CASSESPGLEAFF.

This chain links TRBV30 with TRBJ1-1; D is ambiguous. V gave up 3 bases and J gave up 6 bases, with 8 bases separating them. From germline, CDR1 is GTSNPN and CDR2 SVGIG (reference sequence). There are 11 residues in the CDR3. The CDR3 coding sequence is TGTGCCTGGAGACTCGCCGCTGAAGCTTTCTTT. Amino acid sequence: CAWRLAAEAFF.